Given below is one TCR beta chain in context. This specimen comes from a study of untreated major depressive disorder. Here immunoSEQ multiplex PCR was the method, and the copy in TCRdb shows in-frame clones only, minus some. Here the sample spans approximately 20,000 clones, under 90% being singletons. The CDR3 is 16 residues long. Germline V lookup: CDR1 MGHRA, CDR2 YSYEKL. The V and J ends lost 1 base and 2 bases respectively, with 12 bases between them. The V and J genes are TRBV4-1 and TRBJ2-1; D gene uncertain. Sequenced: CD4+ T cells from PBMCs. The sequence derives from a young woman in good health. CDR3 in amino acids: CASSQGHLVPYNEQFF. CDR3 DNA sequence: TGCGCCAGCAGCCAAGGGCACCTTGTACCCTACAATGAGCAGTTCTTC.